This entry features one T cell receptor (beta chain) sequence. This specimen comes from a study of long-term antiretroviral therapy in people with HIV. The V and J ends lost 2 bases and 6 bases respectively, with 8 bases between them. In germline, CDR1 is GTSNPN, CDR2 SVGIG (reference sequence). The CDR3 contains 12 residues. A v3.0 immunoSEQ assay was performed at survey level. The protocol was immunoSEQ multiplex PCR, while the TCRdb copy is restricted to in-frame clones and leaves out a portion. The table shows about 19,000 clones, with 80% to 90% occurring only once. The TCR originated in a young man with HIV. The chain couples TRBV30 to TRBJ1-5; D not certain. This specimen consisted of unsorted PBMCs, obtained 2.1 years after starting antiretroviral therapy. The CDR3 is CAWSFKGQPQHF. CDR3 DNA: TGTGCCTGGAGTTTCAAAGGTCAGCCCCAGCATTTT. Full variable domain (missing parts from reference TRBV30 and TRBJ1-5): SQTIHQWPATLVQPVGSPLSLECTVEGTSNPNLYWYRQAAGRGLQLLFYSVGIGQISSEVPQNLSASRPQDRQFILSSKKLLLSDSGFYLCAWSFKGQPQHFGDGTRLSIL.